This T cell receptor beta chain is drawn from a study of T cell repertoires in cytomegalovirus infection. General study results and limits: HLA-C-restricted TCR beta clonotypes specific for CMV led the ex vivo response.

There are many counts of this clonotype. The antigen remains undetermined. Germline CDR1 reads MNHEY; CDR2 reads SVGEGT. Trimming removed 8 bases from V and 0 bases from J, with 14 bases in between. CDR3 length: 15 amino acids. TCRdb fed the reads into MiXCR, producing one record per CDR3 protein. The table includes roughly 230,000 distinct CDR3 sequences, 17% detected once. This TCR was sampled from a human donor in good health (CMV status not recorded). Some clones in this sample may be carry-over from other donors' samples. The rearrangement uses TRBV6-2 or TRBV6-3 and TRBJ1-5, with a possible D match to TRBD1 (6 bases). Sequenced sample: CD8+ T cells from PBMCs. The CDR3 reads CASCELQGSNQPQHF. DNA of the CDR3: TGTGCCAGCTGTGAGTTACAGGGTAGCAATCAGCCCCAGCATTTT.